These 15 T cell receptor beta chains originate from one sample sequenced in a study of STAT5B mutations in CD4+ large granular lymphocyte leukemia. Libraries were prepared by immunoSEQ multiplex PCR; TCRdb keeps only in-frame clonotypes and omits some of them. The profile shows approximately 52,000 clones, roughly 72% of them singletons. The sequencing input was CD4+ T cells from blood buffy coats. The receptors were sampled from a human donor in good health.

V is TRBV7-9 and J is TRBJ1-5; D remains ambiguous. CDR3 length: 15 residues. The germline V and J ends were trimmed by 2 bases and 2 bases, with 10 bases remaining between them. Germline V lookup: CDR1 SEHNR, CDR2 FQNEAQ (reference sequence). The CDR3 is CASSLWGGGNQPQHF. DNA of the CDR3: TGTGCCAGCAGCTTATGGGGAGGAGGCAATCAGCCCCAGCATTTT.

The chain links TRBV21-1 to TRBJ2-7; the table's D gene call, TRBD1, was not cross checked with the DNA. TRBV21-1 is a listed pseudogene. This CDR3 contains 14 residues. As DNA, the CDR3 is TGTGCCAGCAGCAAAGGAGGGACACCATACGAGCAGTACGTC. Its protein is CASSKGGTPYEQYV.

In its sample, this clone was seen once. The chain uses TRBV29-1 and TRBJ2-5; either TRBD1 or TRBD2 may fit D (5 bases each). The V and J ends lost 1 base and 1 base respectively, with 10 bases between them. Germline CDR1 SQVTM, CDR2 ANQGSEA. The CDR3 runs 14 residues. The CDR3 DNA reads TGCAGCGTTGAAGGGGGACGGCTCCAAGAGACCCAGTACTTC. Translation gives CSVEGGRLQETQYF.

The chain uses TRBV9 and TRBJ2-3; TRBD2 matches at 13 bases. Trimming took 0 bases from V and 1 from J; bases not matched to a gene: 5. CDR1 and CDR2 (germline): SGDLS, YYNGEE. The CDR3 extends over 18 amino acids. The CDR3, as DNA: TGTGCCAGCAGCGTAGCGGGAGGACTAGCGGGGGGCACAGATACGCAGTATTTT. Translating it yields CASSVAGGLAGGTDTQYF.

This clone was counted a single time. V gene TRBV5-1 combines with J gene TRBJ2-1, with TRBD2 identical over 8 bases. The CDR3 is 15 residues long. The V and J ends lost 2 bases and 5 bases, in that order; junction bases with no gene match: 6. Germline-derived CDR1 and CDR2 are SGHRS and YFSETQ. This CDR3 is CASSLGLAYDNEQFF. The CDR3 coding sequence is TGCGCCAGCAGCTTAGGACTAGCCTACGACAATGAGCAGTTCTTC. Using reference TRBV5-1 and TRBJ2-1 for the parts outside the CDR3, the full variable domain is KAGVTQTPRYLIKTRGQQVTLSCSPISGHRSVSWYQQTPGQGLQFLFEYFSETQRNKGNFPGRFSGRQFSNSRSEMNVSTLELGDSALYLCASSLGLAYDNEQFFGPGTRLTVL.

V usage is TRBV18 and J usage is TRBJ1-2; tentative D call: TRBD1 (6 bases). V lost 8 bases and J 0 bases, leaving 10 bases between the germline ends. In germline, CDR1 is KGHSH, CDR2 LQKENI. The CDR3 has 13 residues. Here the CDR3 reads CASNRDSNYGYTF. CDR3 DNA: TGTGCCAGCAACAGGGACTCTAACTATGGCTACACCTTC.

This clone was seen a single time. The chain joins TRBV2 to TRBJ2-2; 15 positions match TRBD2. This CDR3 contains 20 residues. V shed 6 bases, J shed 1 base, and the junction held 12 bases outside the gene matches. From germline, CDR1 is SNHLY and CDR2 FYNNEI. This CDR3 is CASSSRVPGLAGGNTGELFF. The CDR3 region has the DNA TGTGCCAGCAGCTCACGGGTTCCGGGACTAGCGGGGGGGAACACCGGGGAGCTGTTTTTT.

V usage is TRBV14 and J usage is TRBJ2-7, with TRBD2 matching over 10 bases. The junction had 5 bases not matched to a gene; V was cut back by 1 base and J by 5 bases. CDR1 is SGHDN and CDR2 is FVKESK in the germline V gene. The CDR3 is made up of 15 amino acids. The CDR3 reads CASSQGSGGADEQYF. The CDR3 DNA sequence: TGTGCCAGCAGCCAAGGAAGCGGGGGGGCCGACGAGCAGTACTTC.

The V gene is TRBV6-6, the J gene TRBJ2-7, with 11 bases aligning to TRBD2. The length of the CDR3 is 12 residues. The germline V gene has CDR1 MNHNY and CDR2 SVGAGI (reference sequence). Losses at the gene ends were 11 bases for V and 5 bases for J; bases not matched to a gene: 5. CDR3 residues: CAVATSGDEQYF. The DNA for the CDR3 is TGTGCCGTCGCGACTAGCGGGGACGAGCAGTACTTC.

The chain carries TRBV5-1 and TRBJ1-4; 9 bases fit TRBD1. The germline gives CDR1 SGHRS, CDR2 YFSETQ. With V trimmed by 4 bases and J by 5 bases, 6 bases remained unmatched. The CDR3 is made up of 15 amino acids. DNA of the CDR3: TGCGCCAGCAGCCCCCCGACAGGGGGAAATGAAAAACTGTTTTTT. This gives the protein CASSPPTGGNEKLFF.

The chain joins TRBV19 to TRBJ1-2; D not resolved. Trimming shortened V by 2 bases and J by 0 bases, and 10 bases separated the two germline ends. In germline, CDR1 is LNHDA, CDR2 SQIVND (reference sequence). This CDR3 spans 15 amino acids. The CDR3 sequence is CASSITTAANYGYTF. The DNA of the CDR3 is TGTGCCAGTAGTATAACGACCGCGGCTAACTATGGCTACACCTTC.

The chain links TRBV29-1 to TRBJ2-3; weak D call: TRBD1 (6 bases). The CDR3 is made up of 14 amino acids. V was shortened by 3 bases and J by 0 bases, with 10 bases between the two germline ends. Germline lookup yields CDR1 SQVTM and CDR2 ANQGSEA. CDR3 region: CSVDAGASTDTQYF. The CDR3 nucleotides read TGCAGCGTTGACGCAGGGGCGAGCACAGATACGCAGTATTTT.

The gene calls are TRBV28 and TRBJ1-2; D uncertain. Trimming took off 5 bases at V and 3 bases at J, with 13 bases between the two ends. Per the germline V gene, CDR1 is MDHEN and CDR2 is SYDVKM. This CDR3 has 14 residues. CDR3 sequence: CASSPARGYYGYTF. CDR3 sequence (DNA): TGTGCCAGCAGTCCAGCTCGGGGATACTATGGCTACACCTTC.

This chain uses TRBV27 with TRBJ1-1; TRBD1 aligns across 10 bases. This CDR3 spans 13 amino acids. The germline gives CDR1 MNHEY, CDR2 SMNVEV (reference sequence). After removal of 6 bases from V and 4 bases from J, the junction contained 2 bases not matched to a gene. The CDR3 spells CASSRQGATEAFF. In DNA, the CDR3 is TGTGCCAGCAGCCGACAGGGGGCCACTGAAGCTTTCTTT.

The CDR3 loop is CASSLSQSYEQYF. Written as DNA, the CDR3 is TGTGCCAGCAGTTTATCACAGAGCTACGAGCAGTACTTC. This rearrangement joins TRBV28 to TRBJ2-7; D remains ambiguous. V shed 1 base and J shed 3 bases, with 7 bases lying between them. The CDR3 spans 13 residues. Germline-derived CDR1 and CDR2 are MDHEN and SYDVKM. The full variable domain, rest sourced from reference TRBV28 and TRBJ2-7, is DVKVTQSSRYLVKRTGEKVFLECVQDMDHENMFWYRQDPGLGLRLIYFSYDVKMKEKGDIPEGYSVSREKKERFSLILESASTNQTSMYLCASSLSQSYEQYFGPGTRLTVT.